The T cell receptor beta chain under discussion was sequenced for a study of T cell clusters in autoimmune cytopenias. CDR3 length: 15 amino acids. Germline CDR1 is MNHEY and CDR2 is SVGAGI. Overall study results and limits: Clustering suggested that physiological T cell clusters were missing in primary autoimmune cytopenia patients. TRB repertoire shifts in secondary cytopenia and chronic lymphocytic leukemia mostly reflected lymphoma, not autoimmunity.

This clonotype is identified as medium-sized from frequency. Its antigen remains unknown. Each sample's input was roughly 230 ng genomic DNA, some 38,000 genome equivalents. Multiplex touch-down PCR amplified TRB using TRB-A and TRB-B pools in one tube. With the multiplex PCR reads reprocessed, TCRdb shows one record per CDR3 protein and no DNA. The table for this sample gives about 2,500 distinct CDR3 sequences. This sample was shared with a second study, whose subject was T cell repertoires in aging, cancer and after chemotherapy.

This sequence originates from a human donor with an autoimmune cytopenia or autoimmune hepatitis (not recorded which). Sequenced sample: peripheral blood. V usage is TRBV6-5 and J usage is TRBJ2-1; TCRdb lists TRBD2, though no DNA is available to test this call. This chain's CDR3 is CASSQLAGAGNEQFF.